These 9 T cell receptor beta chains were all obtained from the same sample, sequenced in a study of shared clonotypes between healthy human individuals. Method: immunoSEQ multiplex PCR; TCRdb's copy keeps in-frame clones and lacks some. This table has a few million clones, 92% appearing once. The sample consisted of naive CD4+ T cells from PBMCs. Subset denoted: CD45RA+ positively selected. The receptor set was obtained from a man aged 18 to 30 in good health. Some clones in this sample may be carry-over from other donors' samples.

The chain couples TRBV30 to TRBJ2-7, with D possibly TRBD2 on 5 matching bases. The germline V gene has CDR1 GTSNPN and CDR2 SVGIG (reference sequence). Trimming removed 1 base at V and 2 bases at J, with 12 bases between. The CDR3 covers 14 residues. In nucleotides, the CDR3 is TGTGCCTGGAGTGGGGCGGGTCCCCCCTACGAGCAGTACTTC. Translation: CAWSGAGPPYEQYF.

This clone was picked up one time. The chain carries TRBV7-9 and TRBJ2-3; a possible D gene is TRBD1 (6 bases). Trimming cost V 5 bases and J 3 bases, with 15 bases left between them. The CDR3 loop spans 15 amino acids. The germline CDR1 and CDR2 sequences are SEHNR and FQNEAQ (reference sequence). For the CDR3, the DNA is TGTGCCAGCAGCGCGCGCTCAAGGGGGACAGATACGCAGTATTTT. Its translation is CASSARSRGTDTQYF.

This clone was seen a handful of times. CDR3 nucleotides: TGTGCCAGCAGCGTAGTAGGGCGCAGCACTGAAGCTTTCTTT. This gives the protein CASSVVGRSTEAFF. The genes are TRBV9 and TRBJ1-1, with D unresolved. Germline values: CDR1 SGDLS, CDR2 YYNGEE. CDR3 size: 14 residues. V lost 0 bases and J lost 4, with 10 bases in between. Looking up the rest from reference TRBV9 and TRBJ1-1 gives the full variable domain: DSGVTQTPKHLITATGQRVTLRCSPRSGDLSVYWYQQSLDQGLQFLIQYYNGEERAKGNILERFSAQQFPDLHSELNLSSLELGDSALYFCASSVVGRSTEAFFGQGTRLTVV.

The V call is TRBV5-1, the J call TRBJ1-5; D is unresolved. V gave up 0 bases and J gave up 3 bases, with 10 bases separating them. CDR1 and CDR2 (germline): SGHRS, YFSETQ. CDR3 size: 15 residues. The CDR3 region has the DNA TGCGCCAGCAGCTTGGAAGGGTCCCTCAATCAGCCCCAGCATTTT. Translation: CASSLEGSLNQPQHF.

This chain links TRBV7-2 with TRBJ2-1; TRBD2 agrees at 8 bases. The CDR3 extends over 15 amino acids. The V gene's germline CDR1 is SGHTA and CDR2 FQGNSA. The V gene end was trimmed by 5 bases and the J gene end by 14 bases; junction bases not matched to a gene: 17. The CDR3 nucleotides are TGTGCCAGCAGCCTCCAGACTAGCGCTACGGAGACGAAGTTCTTC. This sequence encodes CASSLQTSATETKFF.

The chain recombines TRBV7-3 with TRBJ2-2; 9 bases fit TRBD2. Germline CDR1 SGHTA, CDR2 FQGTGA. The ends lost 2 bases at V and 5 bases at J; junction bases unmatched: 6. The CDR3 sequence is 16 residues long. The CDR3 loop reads CASSLAGGPGTGELFF. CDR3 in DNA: TGTGCCAGCAGCTTAGCGGGAGGGCCCGGGACCGGGGAGCTGTTTTTT.

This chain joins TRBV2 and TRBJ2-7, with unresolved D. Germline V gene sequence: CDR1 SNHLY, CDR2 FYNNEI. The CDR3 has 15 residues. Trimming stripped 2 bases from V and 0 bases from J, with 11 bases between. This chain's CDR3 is CASSENERSSYEQYF. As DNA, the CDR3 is TGTGCCAGCAGTGAAAATGAACGGAGCTCCTACGAGCAGTACTTC.

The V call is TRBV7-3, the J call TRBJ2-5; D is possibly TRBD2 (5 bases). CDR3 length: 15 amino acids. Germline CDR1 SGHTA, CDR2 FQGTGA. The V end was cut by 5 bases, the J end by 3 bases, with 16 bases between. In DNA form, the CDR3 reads TGTGCCAGCAGCCCCGTGAGTGGGCGGGAAGAGACCCAGTACTTC. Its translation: CASSPVSGREETQYF. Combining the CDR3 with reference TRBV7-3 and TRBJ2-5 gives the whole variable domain GAGVSQTPSNKVTEKGKYVELRCDPISGHTALYWYRQSLGQGPEFLIYFQGTGAADDSGLPNDRFFAVRPEGSVSTLKIQRTERGDSAVYLCASSPVSGREETQYFGPGTRLLVL.

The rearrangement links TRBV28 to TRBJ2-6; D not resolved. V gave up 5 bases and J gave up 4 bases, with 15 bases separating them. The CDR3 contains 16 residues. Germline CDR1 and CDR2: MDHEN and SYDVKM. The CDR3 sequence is CASSPPAAGGANVLTF. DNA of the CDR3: TGTGCCAGCAGTCCCCCGGCCGCCGGCGGGGCCAACGTCCTGACTTTC.